This T cell receptor (beta chain) was found in a study of beta chain features in type 1 diabetes. In the case of this clone: The target antigen is unknown.

Study findings and constraints: Researchers report that Type 1 diabetes patients had moderately but significantly shorter TCRB CDR3s across all four CD4+ subsets.

Expressed TCRB transcripts were sequenced because the entire RNA isolate underwent reverse transcription. Using immunoSEQ multiplex PCR, the repertoire was profiled, and TCRdb retains in-frame clones only, with some absent. The sample consists of over 700,000 clones, roughly 15% of them appearing once. Once sorted, every population was more than 95% pure. The source is a woman under 30 in good health. Material: naive CD4+ T cells from blood.

The CDR3 here is CASGDVSSTDTQYF. The CDR3 DNA follows: TGCGCCAGCGGAGACGTTAGTAGCACAGATACGCAGTATTTT. V usage is TRBV5-1 and J usage is TRBJ2-3, with D unresolved. Germline V gene sequence: CDR1 SGHRS, CDR2 YFSETQ. The CDR3 spans 14 residues. Deletions cut 7 bases from V and 0 bases from J, with 12 bases between.